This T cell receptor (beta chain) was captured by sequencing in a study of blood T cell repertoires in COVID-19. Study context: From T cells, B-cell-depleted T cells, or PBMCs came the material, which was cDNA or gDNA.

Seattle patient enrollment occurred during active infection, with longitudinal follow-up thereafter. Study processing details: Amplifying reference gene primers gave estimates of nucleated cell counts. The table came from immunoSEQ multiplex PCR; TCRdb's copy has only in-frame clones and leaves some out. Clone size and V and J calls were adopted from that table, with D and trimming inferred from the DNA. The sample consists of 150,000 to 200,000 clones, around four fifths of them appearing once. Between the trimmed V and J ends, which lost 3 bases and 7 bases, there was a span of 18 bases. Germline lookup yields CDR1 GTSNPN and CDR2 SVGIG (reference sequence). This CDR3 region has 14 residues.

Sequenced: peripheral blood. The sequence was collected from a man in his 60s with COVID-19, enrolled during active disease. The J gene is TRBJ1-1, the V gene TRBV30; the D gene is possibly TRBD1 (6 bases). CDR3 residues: CAWSHYTGFSEAFF. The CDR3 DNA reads TGTGCCTGGAGCCATTATACAGGGTTCAGTGAAGCTTTCTTT. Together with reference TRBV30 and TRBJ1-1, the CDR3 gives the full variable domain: SQTIHQWPATLVQPVGSPLSLECTVEGTSNPNLYWYRQAAGRGLQLLFYSVGIGQISSEVPQNLSASRPQDRQFILSSKKLLLSDSGFYLCAWSHYTGFSEAFFGQGTRLTVV.